This is a list of T cell receptor beta chains from one sample in a study of siplizumab effects on memory and regulatory T cells. No antigens are known for them. Only in-frame clones appear in the TCRdb table, and some are missing; sequencing was by immunoSEQ multiplex PCR. The sample gives 20,000 or so clones, 44% of which show up once; roughly 6.3% is in the top ten. Sequencing input: CFSE-low (dividing) CD4+ T cells sorted from an allogeneic mixed lymphocyte reaction. The receptors were gathered from a human donor in good health; the cells came from an allogeneic mixed lymphocyte reaction. Some clones in this sample may be carry-over from other donors' samples. The CDR3 runs from the conserved cysteine through the conserved F or W. D genes are given only for firm matches. Where a row states a size, it is once, few, many or the class of an expanded clone; other rows omit it.

TRBD1 . TRBJ2-7 TRBV7-3 CASSPSGQGAYEQYF TGTGCCAGCAGCCCCAGCGGGCAGGGGGCATACGAGCAGTACTTC
TRBD1 . TRBJ2-7 TRBV7-6 CASSLGAGTGTYEQYF TGTGCCAGCAGCTTAGGGGCCGGGACAGGGACCTACGAGCAGTACTTC
. once TRBJ2-5 TRBV6-5 CASRGASGRQETQYF TGTGCCAGCAGGGGGGCGTCGGGGAGACAGGAGACCCAGTACTTC
. few TRBJ1-1 TRBV29-1 CSVRTKTGNTEAFF TGCAGCGTGCGCACAAAGACCGGGAACACTGAAGCTTTCTTT
TRBD2 once TRBJ2-1 TRBV5-1 CASSLGLAGYNEQFF TGCGCCAGCAGCTTGGGACTAGCGGGCTACAATGAGCAGTTCTTC
. . TRBJ2-7 TRBV6-1 CASSDRGGGYEQYF TGTGCCAGCAGTGACCGTGGAGGGGGCTACGAGCAGTACTTC
TRBD2 . TRBJ2-1 TRBV6-6 CASSYGGLAYNEQFF TGTGCCAGCAGTTACGGGGGACTAGCTTACAATGAGCAGTTCTTC
. . TRBJ2-7 TRBV6-5 CASRRRRTDYEQYF TGTGCCAGCAGGCGACGACGGACGGACTACGAGCAGTACTTC
TRBD1 few TRBJ1-1 TRBV5-1 CASSLGAGGPYTEAFF TGCGCCAGCAGCTTGGGGGCAGGGGGGCCCTACACTGAAGCTTTCTTT
. . TRBJ1-3 TRBV7-2 CASTGGLYGNTIYF TGTGCCAGCACCGGGGGACTATACGGAAACACCATATATTTT